The TCR beta chain described here comes from a study of cytomegalovirus exposure and HLA in healthy donors. General study findings and limits: Reports described diagnosis of cytomegalovirus status by the classifier as highly specific and sensitive. As a later analysis showed, several of the most significant clusters appeared to be linked to common viral pathogens.

Of note for this clone: The antigen is not known.

Each of the donors was a healthy bone marrow donor. Germline V gene sequence: CDR1 SGHTA, CDR2 FQGTGA. CDR3 length: 15 amino acids. Trimming shortened V by 5 bases and J by 0 bases, and 8 bases separated the two germline ends. Vbeta (60) and Jbeta (13) primers were used in the PCR. The method was immunoSEQ multiplex PCR; TCRdb's version includes in-frame clones alone and lacks a portion of them. The sample shows roughly 120,000 clones, roughly three quarters of them seen only once. Material: PBMCs. This sequence joins TRBV7-3 and TRBJ2-6; D remains ambiguous. This receptor was obtained from a man in his thirties or forties in good health and CMV-seropositive. The CDR3 region has the DNA TGTGCCAGCAGCCCCAGTATCTCTGGGGCCAACGTCCTGACTTTC. Encoded protein: CASSPSISGANVLTF.